These 27 T cell receptor beta chains originate from one sample sequenced in a study of blood T cell repertoires in COVID-19. Data came from immunoSEQ multiplex PCR; TCRdb stores just in-frame clones and leaves some out. The sample lists about 42,000 clones, 77% seen once, with over 25% in the top ten. Sequences were obtained from peripheral blood. All receptors come from a woman in her 70s with acute or convalescent COVID-19.

The chain recombines TRBV5-1 with TRBJ2-1; 8 positions agree with TRBD2. Trimming took 4 bases from V and 4 from J; bases not matched to a gene: 10. The CDR3 sequence is 16 residues long. The germline V gene encodes CDR1 SGHRS and CDR2 YFSETQ. This chain's CDR3 is CASSEDSGAVYNEQFF. CDR3 in DNA: TGCGCCAGCAGCGAGGATAGCGGGGCCGTTTACAATGAGCAGTTCTTC. The full variable domain, rest sourced from reference TRBV5-1 and TRBJ2-1, is KAGVTQTPRYLIKTRGQQVTLSCSPISGHRSVSWYQQTPGQGLQFLFEYFSETQRNKGNFPGRFSGRQFSNSRSEMNVSTLELGDSALYLCASSEDSGAVYNEQFFGPGTRLTVL.

The chain carries TRBV5-4 and TRBJ2-7, with D possibly being TRBD1 (5 bases). Germline CDR1 and CDR2: SGHNT and YYREEE (reference sequence). Trimming removed 0 bases from V and 2 bases from J, with 9 bases in between. This CDR3 comprises 14 residues. CDR3 nucleotides: TGTGCCAGCAGCTTGGAACCAGGGCCCTACGAGCAGTACTTC. It encodes CASSLEPGPYEQYF.

The chain combines TRBV3-1 (or the pseudogene TRBV3-2) with TRBJ2-3; 9 bases are a match to TRBD2. CDR1 and CDR2 from the germline V gene are LGHDT and YNNKEL (reference sequence). Trimming at V came to 1 base and at J to 1 base, leaving 6 bases not matched to a gene. The CDR3 loop spans 17 amino acids. In nucleotides, the CDR3 is TGTGCCAGCAGCCAAGTGTTAGCGGGAGATGGCACAGATACGCAGTATTTT. Translated: CASSQVLAGDGTDTQYF.

This clone was observed a few times. The V call is TRBV11-1, the J call TRBJ2-1; no definite D call. This CDR3 is built from 15 residues. Trimming took off 1 base at V and 1 base at J, with 8 bases between the two ends. Per germline, CDR1 SGHAT and CDR2 FQDESV (reference sequence). The CDR3 coding sequence is TGTGCCAGCAGCTTAGGACAAGTATCCTACAATGAGCAGTTCTTC. It encodes CASSLGQVSYNEQFF.

V usage is TRBV7-9 and J usage is TRBJ1-4; D not resolved. The CDR3 runs 14 residues. Germline CDR1 is SEHNR and CDR2 is FQNEAQ (reference sequence). With 2 bases removed from V and 11 bases from J, the gap between germline ends came to 15 bases. DNA for the CDR3: TGTGCCAGCAGCTTAACGGGGTTTGACGATAAACTGTTTTTT. Its protein is CASSLTGFDDKLFF.

This clone was seen only a few times. The V and J genes are TRBV11-3 and TRBJ1-1, with 7 bases lining up with TRBD1. Per the germline V gene, CDR1 is SGHNT and CDR2 is YENEEA. The V segment lost 4 bases and the J segment 3 bases; nucleotides outside the gene matches: 11. The CDR3 is made up of 16 amino acids. The CDR3 nucleotides are TGTGCCAGCAGCTCCGGGGTAGGGGGCGCGTACACTGAAGCTTTCTTT. It yields the protein CASSSGVGGAYTEAFF.

The chain is built from TRBV30 and TRBJ1-2; TRBD1 might be the D (5 bases). The CDR3 is 13 residues long. Germline values: CDR1 GTSNPN, CDR2 SVGIG (reference sequence). Trimming left V 4 bases short and J 8 bases short, with 17 bases between. This CDR3 is CAWTGGGPGGYTF. CDR3 nucleotide sequence: TGTGCCTGGACCGGCGGGGGTCCCGGGGGCTACACCTTC.

DNA for the CDR3: TGCGCCAGCAGCTCAGACCCTAGCGGGGCGAACACCGGGGAGCTGTTTTTT. This sequence encodes CASSSDPSGANTGELFF. The chain links TRBV5-1 to TRBJ2-2, with 9 bases matching TRBD2. V lost 3 bases and J lost 0; bases outside the gene matches: 6. Germline V gene data show CDR1 as SGHRS and CDR2 as YFSETQ. The CDR3 extends over 17 amino acids.

The J gene is TRBJ2-2, the V gene TRBV5-5, with TRBD1 identical over 8 bases. CDR3 size: 16 residues. CDR1 SGHKS and CDR2 YYEKEE come from the germline V gene (reference sequence). Unmatched junction bases numbered 7, after V lost 3 bases and J lost 3 bases. The CDR3 DNA reads TGTGCCAGCAGCTCCGGACAGGGTTCTTACACCGGGGAGCTGTTTTTT. As protein: CASSSGQGSYTGELFF.

The chain employs TRBV18 and TRBJ2-2, with 8 bases fitting TRBD1. Germline CDR1 and CDR2: KGHSH and LQKENI. With V trimmed by 4 bases and J by 4 bases, 11 bases remained unmatched. The CDR3 consists of 17 residues. CDR3 loop: CASSLFSDRVSTGELFF. Here the CDR3 DNA reads TGTGCCAGCTCACTCTTCTCGGACAGGGTTAGCACCGGGGAGCTGTTTTTT.

This clone appeared a single time. The chain recombines TRBV2 with TRBJ1-2; no firm D call. Looked up from germline, CDR1 is SNHLY and CDR2 is FYNNEI. CDR3 length: 11 residues. V was cut by 6 bases and J by 3 bases, with 5 bases left in between. Here the CDR3 reads CASRLDYGYTF. Here the CDR3 DNA reads TGTGCCAGCAGACTAGACTATGGCTACACCTTC.

The rearrangement joins TRBV7-3 to TRBJ2-7; maybe TRBD1 (5 bases). The CDR3 loop spans 13 amino acids. The V end lost 4 bases, the J end lost 4 bases, and 11 bases lay between the germline ends. Germline V gene data show CDR1 as SGHTA and CDR2 as FQGTGA. CDR3 DNA sequence: TGTGCCAGCAGCTCCGCTGCAGGGTACGAGCAGTACTTC. It codes for CASSSAAGYEQYF.

This sequence joins TRBV18 and TRBJ2-2, with 11 bases aligning to TRBD1. CDR3 length: 15 amino acids. The trim removed 3 bases at V and 4 bases at J, leaving 1 base unmatched. The germline V gene has CDR1 KGHSH and CDR2 LQKENI. CDR3 region: CASSPGTGGTGELFF. The CDR3 DNA sequence: TGTGCCAGCTCACCCGGGACAGGGGGCACCGGGGAGCTGTTTTTT.

The chain joins TRBV6-5 to TRBJ2-7; 8 nucleotides agree with TRBD2. From germline, CDR1 is MNHEY and CDR2 SVGAGI. V lost 6 bases, J lost 1 base, and 5 bases stayed unmatched. This CDR3 is built from 14 residues. Here the CDR3 DNA reads TGTGCCAGCAGCCCCACTAGCGGATCCTACGAGCAGTACTTC. Translation gives CASSPTSGSYEQYF.

The chain links TRBV27 to TRBJ2-1; 10 bases agree with TRBD2. V trimming: 4 bases; J trimming: 7 bases; junction bases outside the gene matches: 4. CDR3 length equals 14 residues. The germline gives CDR1 MNHEY, CDR2 SMNVEV (reference sequence). The CDR3 sequence is CASSWLAGENEQFF. The CDR3 DNA reads TGTGCCAGCAGTTGGCTAGCGGGAGAGAATGAGCAGTTCTTC.

The chain joins TRBV6-4 to TRBJ2-3; TRBD2 agrees at 8 bases. From germline, CDR1 is MRHNA and CDR2 SNTAGT. The V and J ends lost 0 bases and 4 bases, in that order; junction bases with no gene match: 0. The CDR3 is made up of 14 amino acids. The CDR3 region is CASSDSSGADTQYF. In nucleotides, the CDR3 is TGTGCCAGCAGTGACTCTAGCGGGGCAGATACGCAGTATTTT.

This clone was recorded once. The rearrangement uses TRBV15 and TRBJ2-1, with 7 bases fitting TRBD1. The J segment lost 8 bases and the V segment lost 4 bases, leaving 8 bases of the junction unmatched. CDR3 length equals 14 residues. CDR1 is LNHNV and CDR2 is YYDKDF in the germline V gene (reference sequence). The CDR3, as DNA: TGTGCCACCAGCATCGTGACAGGGATCGATGAGCAGTTCTTC. This sequence encodes CATSIVTGIDEQFF.

The gene calls are TRBV7-2 and TRBJ2-1, with D possibly matching TRBD1 (5 bases). CDR3 length: 15 residues. V lost 1 base to trimming and J lost 0 bases, with 7 bases between them. Germline V gene sequence: CDR1 SGHTA, CDR2 FQGNSA. The CDR3 protein is CASSLGQISYNEQFF. CDR3 coding DNA: TGTGCCAGCAGCTTAGGACAGATCTCCTACAATGAGCAGTTCTTC.

This chain joins TRBV20-1 and TRBJ1-1, with D perhaps TRBD1 (6 bases). The V gene's germline CDR1 is DFQATT and CDR2 SNEGSKA (reference sequence). The CDR3 has 17 residues. Trimming took 3 bases from V and 3 from J, leaving 23 bases between them. The CDR3 region is CSASVGGGGLVHTEAFF. The CDR3 DNA reads as TGCAGTGCTAGTGTAGGGGGTGGGGGCTTGGTTCACACTGAAGCTTTCTTT.

The V call is TRBV10-2, the J call TRBJ1-1; 7 bases are a match to TRBD1. The CDR3 extends over 14 amino acids. The germline V gene has CDR1 WSHSY and CDR2 SAAADI. With V trimmed by 7 bases and J by 0 bases, 5 bases remained unmatched. CDR3 amino acids: CASKVGGMNTEAFF. The CDR3, as DNA: TGCGCCAGCAAGGTAGGGGGCATGAACACTGAAGCTTTCTTT.

This sequence joins TRBV19 and TRBJ2-7; TRBD2 aligns across 10 bases. The length of the CDR3 is 13 residues. J was trimmed by 5 bases and V by 4 bases; bases with no gene match: 2. The V gene's germline CDR1 is LNHDA and CDR2 SQIVND (reference sequence). The CDR3 DNA follows: TGTGCCAGTAGTACTAGCGGGAGCAACGAGCAGTACTTC. The encoded protein is CASSTSGSNEQYF.

This clone was recorded once. The V and J genes are TRBV7-2 and TRBJ1-3, with a tentative D call TRBD1 (6 bases). This CDR3 has 15 residues. Germline CDR1 SGHTA, CDR2 FQGNSA. V was pared by 5 bases and J by 2 bases, with 13 bases between. CDR3: CASSPPRTAGNTIYF. The DNA of the CDR3 is TGTGCCAGCAGCCCCCCCCGGACAGCTGGAAACACCATATATTTT.

The J gene is TRBJ2-5, the V gene TRBV10-1; no reliable D call. Looked up from germline, CDR1 is WNHNN and CDR2 is SYGVQD (reference sequence). The CDR3 length is 12 residues. V shed 3 bases and J shed 4 bases, with 6 bases lying between them. The CDR3 spells CASSETGETQYF. For the CDR3, the DNA is TGCGCCAGCAGTGAAACGGGAGAGACCCAGTACTTC.

This chain connects TRBV18 to TRBJ1-2; D gene ambiguous. Germline CDR1 KGHSH, CDR2 LQKENI. The V end was cut by 5 bases, the J end by 2 bases, with 9 bases between. The length of the CDR3 is 13 residues. CDR3 amino acids: CASSTGSNYGYTF. CDR3 DNA sequence: TGTGCCAGCTCAACGGGATCAAACTATGGCTACACCTTC.

The chain joins TRBV12-1 to TRBJ2-2; the D call TRBD1 from the table was never checked on the DNA. TRBV12-1 is termed a pseudogene. This CDR3 has 15 residues. CDR3 in amino acids: CASSCDRGHTGELFF. As DNA, the CDR3 is TGTGCCAGCAGCTGCGACAGGGGCCACACCGGGGAGCTGTTTTTT.

The V and J genes are TRBV3-1 (or the pseudogene TRBV3-2) and TRBJ1-4; possibly TRBD1 for D (5 bases). This CDR3 contains 18 residues. Per the germline V gene, CDR1 is LGHDT and CDR2 is YNNKEL (reference sequence). The germline V and J ends were trimmed by 0 bases and 5 bases, with 19 bases remaining between them. CDR3 nucleotides: TGTGCCAGCAGCCAAGATTGGGGGTCAATGGGGAGGAATGAAAAACTGTTTTTT. Translation: CASSQDWGSMGRNEKLFF.

This chain joins TRBV4-1 and TRBJ2-7, with D perhaps TRBD2 (5 bases). Germline CDR1 reads MGHRA; CDR2 reads YSYEKL. This CDR3 is built from 15 residues. The V gene lost 4 bases and the J gene lost 7 bases, with 20 bases spanning the gap. The CDR3 protein is CASSLLGGPLGEQYF. CDR3 DNA: TGCGCCAGCAGCCTGCTGGGCGGGCCTTTGGGAGAGCAGTACTTC.